A selection of T cell receptor beta chains follows, all from one sample in a study of T cell repertoires in cytomegalovirus infection. One entry per CDR3 protein results from TCRdb running MiXCR on the reads. This table has 450,000 to 550,000 distinct CDR3 sequences, 15% to 20% appearing once. The material sequenced was CD8+ T cells from PBMCs. The receptors shown here come from a human donor in good health (CMV status not recorded). Some clones in this sample may be carry-over from other donors' samples. The CDR3 runs from the conserved cysteine through the conserved F or W. D genes are given only for firm matches. Where a row states a size, it is once, few, many or the class of an expanded clone; other rows omit it.

j_gene: TRBJ2-3; d_gene: TRBD2; len: 17; abundance: many; v_gene: TRBV4-1; CDR3aa: CASSQDGTSGYTDTQYF; CDR3nt: TGCGCCAGCAGCCAAGATGGGACTAGCGGATACACAGATACGCAGTATTTT
j_gene: TRBJ1-2; d_gene: TRBD1; len: 15; abundance: few; v_gene: TRBV10-2; CDR3aa: CASSDTRDRDYGYTF; CDR3nt: TGCGCCAGCAGTGATACCCGGGACAGGGACTATGGCTACACCTTC
j_gene: TRBJ2-5; d_gene: TRBD2; len: 18; abundance: many; v_gene: TRBV7-2; CDR3aa: CASSLVAGGLLIKETQYF; CDR3nt: TGTGCCAGCAGCTTAGTAGCGGGGGGATTACTTATTAAAGAGACCCAGTACTTC
j_gene: TRBJ1-1; d_gene: TRBD1; len: 15; abundance: few; v_gene: TRBV4-2; CDR3aa: CASSSRSTGGPEAFF; CDR3nt: TGTGCCAGCAGCTCACGTTCGACAGGGGGCCCTGAAGCTTTCTTT
j_gene: TRBJ2-3; d_gene: TRBD2; len: 14; abundance: many; v_gene: TRBV6-5; CDR3aa: CASREGLDPDTQYF; CDR3nt: TGTGCCAGCAGGGAGGGACTAGACCCAGATACGCAGTATTTT
j_gene: TRBJ2-1; d_gene: NA; len: 15; abundance: many; v_gene: TRBV7-9; CDR3aa: CASSSDLPSYNEQFF; CDR3nt: TGTGCCAGCAGCTCGGACTTACCCTCCTACAATGAGCAGTTCTTC
j_gene: TRBJ2-1; d_gene: NA; len: 13; abundance: many; v_gene: TRBV7-3; CDR3aa: CASSSSGSDEQFF; CDR3nt: TGTGCCAGCAGCTCATCAGGGAGCGATGAGCAGTTCTTC
j_gene: TRBJ2-7; d_gene: NA; len: 16; abundance: many; v_gene: TRBV11-2; CDR3aa: CASSNRWGEGSYEQYF; CDR3nt: TGTGCCAGCAGTAACCGATGGGGGGAAGGATCCTACGAGCAGTACTTC
j_gene: TRBJ1-1; d_gene: NA; len: 15; abundance: few; v_gene: TRBV27; CDR3aa: CASSYGTRSNTEAFF; CDR3nt: TGTGCCAGCAGTTACGGAACGCGTTCGAACACTGAAGCTTTCTTT
j_gene: TRBJ2-3; d_gene: TRBD2; len: 14; abundance: NA; v_gene: TRBV28; CDR3aa: CATRKERGKDTQYF; CDR3nt: TGTGCCACCCGAAAGGAGCGGGGAAAGGATACGCAGTATTTT
j_gene: TRBJ2-7; d_gene: NA; len: 16; abundance: NA; v_gene: TRBV7-6; CDR3aa: CASGFLPQNPEAGQYF; CDR3nt: TGTGCCAGCGGCTTTTTACCCCAAAACCCGGAGGCAGGGCAGTACTTC
j_gene: TRBJ2-7; d_gene: TRBD1; len: 15; abundance: NA; v_gene: TRBV5-4; CDR3aa: CASSFGTGHSYEQYF; CDR3nt: TGTGCCAGCAGCTTTGGGACAGGGCACTCCTACGAGCAGTACTTC
j_gene: TRBJ2-1; d_gene: TRBD2; len: 16; abundance: many; v_gene: TRBV6-6; CDR3aa: CASSYSGLAGYNEQFF; CDR3nt: TGTGCCAGCAGTTACTCTGGACTAGCGGGATACAATGAGCAGTTCTTC